This TCR beta chain stems from a study of shared clonotypes between healthy human individuals. The table lists this clone with a count of one. Germline CDR1 reads SGDLS; CDR2 reads YYNGEE. The CDR3 contains 16 residues. V gave up 1 base and J gave up 4 bases, with 17 bases separating them. Profiled with immunoSEQ multiplex PCR; TCRdb holds only in-frame clones, not every one. Of some 2,000,000 clones in the sample, 85% to 95% are singletons; the top ten hold 0.1% to 0.15%. Source material: naive CD4+ T cells sorted from blood. Subset in this sample: CD45RA+ positively selected. J is TRBJ2-5 and V is TRBV9; the D gene could be TRBD1 or TRBD2 (5 bases each). The sequence was obtained from a man between 18 and 29 years old in good health. The CDR3, as DNA: TGTGCCAGCAGCGTAATTGGACTCCTAAGGGGAGAGACCCAGTACTTC. Translating it yields CASSVIGLLRGETQYF.